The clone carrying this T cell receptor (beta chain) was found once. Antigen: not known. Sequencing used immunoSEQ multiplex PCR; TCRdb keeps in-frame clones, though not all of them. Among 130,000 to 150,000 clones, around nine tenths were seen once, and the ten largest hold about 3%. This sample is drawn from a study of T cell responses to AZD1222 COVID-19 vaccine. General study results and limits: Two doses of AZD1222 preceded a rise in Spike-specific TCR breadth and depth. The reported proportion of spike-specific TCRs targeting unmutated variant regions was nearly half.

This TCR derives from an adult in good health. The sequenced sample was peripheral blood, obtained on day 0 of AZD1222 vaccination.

DNA of the CDR3: TGTGCCAGCAGCTTCCCCCCCACAGATACGCAGTATTTT. Translating it yields CASSFPPTDTQYF. The rearrangement joins TRBV7-2 to TRBJ2-3, with D unresolved. The V and J ends lost 3 bases and 2 bases respectively, with 6 bases between them. The CDR3 contains 13 residues. Germline assignment: CDR1 SGHTA and CDR2 FQGNSA. The whole variable domain, filled in from reference TRBV7-2 and TRBJ2-3, reads GAGVSQSPSNKVTEKGKDVELRCDPISGHTALYWYRQSLGQGLEFLIYFQGNSAPDKSGLPSDRFSAERTGGSVSTLTIQRTQQEDSAVYLCASSFPPTDTQYFGPGTRLTVL.